These 27 T cell receptor beta chains share one sample of origin, sequenced in a study of T cells after yellow fever vaccination. TCRdb called the 5' RACE reads again in MiXCR, with one record for every CDR3 protein. The table shows some 29,000 distinct CDR3 sequences, with about 5% occurring only once. The sample here was CD8+ T cells sorted from PBMCs, taken 10 days after the yellow fever booster vaccination. These receptors were taken from a man in his thirties or forties who received the YFV17D yellow fever vaccine.

Many counts were recorded for this clonotype. This chain joins TRBV5-3 and TRBJ1-3; weak D call: TRBD1 (5 bases). TRBV5-3 is an ORF for which the function is uncertain. The CDR3 has 17 amino acids. Trimming left V 7 bases short and J 0 bases short, with 20 bases between. In nucleotides, the CDR3 is TGTGCCAGACTGCCAGGAAGGGGTTCTAACTCTGGAAACACCATATATTTT. Protein product: CARLPGRGSNSGNTIYF.

This clonotype has a count of ten or more. This rearrangement joins TRBV7-9 to TRBJ1-1; D may be TRBD1 (5 bases). V was pared by 5 bases and J by 1 base, with 17 bases between. Germline CDR1 and CDR2: SEHNR and FQNEAQ (reference sequence). The CDR3 length is 16 residues. This CDR3 is CASSILPGHPNTEAFF. CDR3 nucleotides: TGTGCCAGCAGCATATTGCCCGGACACCCGAACACTGAAGCTTTCTTT.

This clonotype was detected ten times or more. The chain carries TRBV20-1 and TRBJ2-7; possibly TRBD1 for D (5 bases). Trimming took off 1 base at V and 3 bases at J, with 10 bases between the two ends. Germline V gene lookup returns CDR1 DFQATT and CDR2 SNEGSKA (reference sequence). The CDR3 loop spans 13 amino acids. DNA for the CDR3: TGCAGTGCTAGAGTAATAGGGGACTACGAGCAGTACTTC. It encodes CSARVIGDYEQYF.

This clonotype was seen repeatedly, ten times or more. This chain connects TRBV13 to TRBJ2-3; the D gene is possibly TRBD1 (5 bases). CDR1 and CDR2 (germline): PRHDT, FYEKMQ (reference sequence). Trimming stripped 7 bases from V and 2 bases from J, with 7 bases between. The CDR3 is 12 amino acids. The CDR3 sequence: CASKGDTDTQYF. The CDR3 DNA reads TGTGCCAGCAAAGGGGACACAGATACGCAGTATTTT.

This clonotype was seen many times. The CDR3: CATRATGAYEQYF. The CDR3 DNA is TGTGCCACCAGGGCGACAGGCGCCTACGAGCAGTACTTC. V gene TRBV3-1 combines with J gene TRBJ2-7; perhaps TRBD1 as D (6 bases). The V end lost 10 bases, the J end lost 2 bases, and 15 bases lay between the germline ends. This CDR3 comprises 13 residues. Germline V lookup: CDR1 LGHDT, CDR2 YNNKEL (reference sequence).

This clonotype was recorded many times. The rearrangement uses TRBV6-5 and TRBJ1-5, with 7 nucleotides matching TRBD1. Trimming cost V 2 bases and J 1 base; bases outside gene matches: 8. This CDR3 comprises 17 residues. Germline values: CDR1 MNHEY, CDR2 SVGAGI. DNA of the CDR3: TGTGCCAGCAGTTACGCGAGTCCGGGACAGAGCAATCAGCCCCAGCATTTT. Amino acids: CASSYASPGQSNQPQHF.

This clonotype was recorded many times. The chain joins TRBV4-3 to TRBJ1-1, with D possibly matching TRBD1 (6 bases). Trimming took off 1 base at V and 3 bases at J, with 15 bases between the two ends. Germline lookup yields CDR1 LGHNA and CDR2 YSLEER. The length of the CDR3 is 16 residues. DNA for the CDR3: TGCGCCAGCAGCCAAGTAGGGGAGGGGGTGTACACTGAAGCTTTCTTT. It codes for CASSQVGEGVYTEAFF.

This clonotype was seen ten or more times. The chain uses TRBV21-1 and TRBJ2-2; TRBD1 is the table's D call and was not checked against the DNA. TRBV21-1 is marked as a pseudogene. The CDR3 totals 17 residues. DNA of the CDR3: TGTGCCAGCAGCGTAAAAAGGAGTTCCAGGGACACCGGGGAGCTGTTTTTT. This sequence encodes CASSVKRSSRDTGELFF.

This clonotype was recorded at least ten times. The gene calls are TRBV30 and TRBJ2-1; 7 nucleotides match TRBD2. The V gene end was trimmed by 2 bases and the J gene end by 5 bases; junction bases not matched to a gene: 3. The CDR3 runs to 13 residues. Looked up from germline, CDR1 is GTSNPN and CDR2 is SVGIG (reference sequence). CDR3 amino acids: CAWSSGRHNEQFF. The CDR3 nucleotides read TGTGCCTGGAGTTCCGGGAGGCACAATGAGCAGTTCTTC.

This rearrangement joins TRBV5-1 to TRBJ2-1; TRBD2 is a possible D gene (5 bases). CDR1 is SGHRS, CDR2 YFSETQ, per germline. V was clipped by 4 bases and J by 5 bases, with 19 bases between them. The CDR3 runs 16 residues. In DNA, the CDR3 is TGCGCCAGCAGCCCGGGGATCCCCACTGGGGACAATGAGCAGTTCTTC. This sequence encodes CASSPGIPTGDNEQFF.

This clonotype was found many times. The V call is TRBV19, the J call TRBJ2-5; 7 bases are a match to TRBD2. Germline assignment: CDR1 LNHDA and CDR2 SQIVND (reference sequence). Trimming took 1 base from V and 5 from J; bases not matched to a gene: 7. The CDR3 totals 15 residues. This CDR3 reads CASSIGREDRETQYF. The CDR3 nucleotides read TGTGCCAGTAGTATAGGTCGGGAGGATCGGGAGACCCAGTACTTC. Filled out from reference TRBV19 and TRBJ2-5, the complete variable domain reads DGGITQSPKYLFRKEGQNVTLSCEQNLNHDAMYWYRQDPGQGLRLIYYSQIVNDFQKGDIAEGYSVSREKKESFPLTVTSAQKNPTAFYLCASSIGREDRETQYFGPGTRLLVL.

This clonotype was counted between two and nine times. The chain couples TRBV18 to TRBJ2-2; 7 positions match TRBD1. The V gene's germline CDR1 is KGHSH and CDR2 LQKENI. Trimming removed 0 bases from V and 4 bases from J; junction bases left unmatched: 2. This CDR3 is 15 amino acids long. The CDR3 sequence is CASSPPTGPTGELFF. Here the CDR3 DNA reads TGTGCCAGCTCACCACCGACAGGGCCCACCGGGGAGCTGTTTTTT.

This clonotype appeared a few times. The chain combines TRBV5-5 with TRBJ1-1; D gene ambiguous. Germline V CDR1 and CDR2: SGHKS, YYEKEE (reference sequence). The CDR3 runs 13 residues. Trimming took 4 bases from V and 5 from J, leaving 12 bases between them. For the CDR3, the DNA is TGTGCCAGCAGCCCGTGGCTGGGAACTGAAGCTTTCTTT. Its protein is CASSPWLGTEAFF.

This clonotype was observed many times. CDR3 coding DNA: TGTGCCAGCAGTCCTGGGACAGATGAAAAACTGTTTTTT. It translates to CASSPGTDEKLFF. The chain has TRBV27 and TRBJ1-4; TRBD1 matches at 7 bases. Unmatched junction bases numbered 3, after V lost 5 bases and J lost 6 bases. The CDR3 has 13 residues. CDR1 and CDR2 from the germline V gene are MNHEY and SMNVEV (reference sequence).

This clonotype was counted many times. This rearrangement joins TRBV15 to TRBJ2-2, with D hard to call. This CDR3 has 16 residues. The V and J ends lost 3 bases and 1 base respectively, with 12 bases between them. Germline CDR1 and CDR2: LNHNV and YYDKDF (reference sequence). The CDR3 DNA follows: TGTGCCACCAGCAGGAACGGAGAAATGAACACCGGGGAGCTGTTTTTT. It specifies CATSRNGEMNTGELFF.

The sample holds many counts of this clonotype. The chain is built from TRBV20-1 and TRBJ2-7, with 8 bases lining up with TRBD1. Germline V CDR1 and CDR2: DFQATT, SNEGSKA (reference sequence). Trimming took 5 bases from V and 6 from J; bases not matched to a gene: 15. This CDR3 has 15 amino acids. CDR3 coding DNA: TGCAGTGCTTCTACCCGTCCGGACAGGGTTTCCGAGCAGTACTTC. It specifies CSASTRPDRVSEQYF.

The gene calls are TRBV7-9 and TRBJ1-2, with TRBD1 matching 7 bases. The V segment lost 7 bases and the J segment 5 bases; nucleotides outside the gene matches: 7. This CDR3 has 13 residues. Germline assignment: CDR1 SEHNR and CDR2 FQNEAQ (reference sequence). CDR3: CASTMTGKYGYTF. CDR3 nucleotide sequence: TGTGCCAGCACCATGACAGGGAAGTATGGCTACACCTTC.

The table lists this clonotype with many counts. The chain employs TRBV29-1 and TRBJ2-7; 7 nucleotides match TRBD1. Trimming took 4 bases from V and 0 from J; bases not matched to a gene: 3. The CDR3 runs 13 residues. CDR1 SQVTM and CDR2 ANQGSEA come from the germline V gene. The CDR3 loop reads CSVVQGSSYEQYF. CDR3 DNA sequence: TGCAGCGTTGTACAGGGGAGCTCCTACGAGCAGTACTTC.

This clonotype came up many times. The V call is TRBV10-2, the J call TRBJ2-7; perhaps TRBD1 as D (5 bases). Per germline, CDR1 WSHSY and CDR2 SAAADI. V dropped 7 bases and J dropped 6 bases, with 19 bases sitting between them. The CDR3 loop spans 14 amino acids. This CDR3 reads CASNVQESFGEQYF. CDR3 DNA sequence: TGCGCCAGCAACGTACAGGAGAGTTTTGGCGAGCAGTACTTC.

Many counts were recorded for this clonotype. CDR3 amino acids: CASSISWGANVLTF. The CDR3 DNA reads TGTGCCAGCAGTATAAGCTGGGGGGCCAACGTCCTGACTTTC. The V call is TRBV28, the J call TRBJ2-6; no firm D call. The CDR3 has 14 amino acids. Germline loops: CDR1 MDHEN, CDR2 SYDVKM. Deletions cut 5 bases from V and 4 bases from J, with 9 bases between.

This clonotype was recorded many times. This rearrangement joins TRBV10-2 to TRBJ2-7; D gene uncertain. The V end was cut by 8 bases, the J end by 2 bases, with 16 bases between. This CDR3 has 14 amino acids. CDR1 WSHSY and CDR2 SAAADI come from the germline V gene. The CDR3 is CASGVGGYPYEQYF. The DNA of the CDR3 is TGCGCCAGCGGGGTGGGCGGATACCCCTACGAGCAGTACTTC.

This clonotype occurred many times. The chain employs TRBV4-2 and TRBJ2-1; TRBD1 is a possible D gene (6 bases). This CDR3 has 15 amino acids. V lost 4 bases, J lost 2 bases, and 12 bases lay in between. The germline V gene has CDR1 LGHNA and CDR2 YNFKEQ. CDR3 residues: CASSLVRDTYNEQFF. The CDR3 DNA reads as TGTGCCAGCAGCCTAGTCCGGGACACCTACAATGAGCAGTTCTTC.

This clonotype was seen ten or more times. This chain uses TRBV20-1 with TRBJ2-1, with 14 bases that match TRBD2. The CDR3 extends over 17 amino acids. Germline V gene sequence: CDR1 DFQATT, CDR2 SNEGSKA (reference sequence). J was trimmed by 6 bases and V by 6 bases; bases with no gene match: 13. The CDR3, as DNA: TGCAGTGCCCATGCCCCGGGACTAGCGGGAGCTTTCAATGAGCAGTTCTTC. Its protein is CSAHAPGLAGAFNEQFF.

The gene calls are TRBV30 and TRBJ2-6, with 7 bases lining up with TRBD1. Germline values: CDR1 GTSNPN, CDR2 SVGIG (reference sequence). The CDR3 contains 14 residues. J gave up 11 bases and V 4 bases, and 11 bases lay outside the gene matches. The CDR3 loop is CAWMRGGRSDVLTF. In nucleotides, the CDR3 is TGTGCCTGGATGAGAGGGGGCCGGTCCGACGTCCTGACTTTC.

This clonotype has ten or more counts. The chain links TRBV5-1 to TRBJ2-1, with 13 bases matching TRBD2. Germline CDR1 SGHRS, CDR2 YFSETQ. The CDR3 spans 18 residues. After removal of 4 bases from V and 10 bases from J, the junction contained 17 bases not matched to a gene. The CDR3 bases are TGCGCCAGCAGCCCGGGGACTAGCGGGGCCCACTCGGGCCGCGAGCAGTTCTTC. The encoded protein is CASSPGTSGAHSGREQFF.

This clonotype was found many times. The chain uses TRBV14 and TRBJ2-3; 10 positions match TRBD2. From germline, CDR1 is SGHDN and CDR2 FVKESK. V shed 1 base and J 6 bases; nucleotides not matched to a gene: 7. CDR3 length equals 16 residues. CDR3 sequence reads: CASSQVAGGVADTQYF. DNA for the CDR3: TGTGCCAGCAGCCAAGTAGCGGGAGGTGTCGCGGATACGCAGTATTTT.

This clonotype has at least ten counts. The gene calls are TRBV19 and TRBJ2-3; D gene unclear. From germline, CDR1 is LNHDA and CDR2 SQIVND (reference sequence). Between the trimmed V and J ends, which lost 8 bases and 2 bases, there was a span of 11 bases. The CDR3 is made up of 13 amino acids. CDR3 loop: CASSDANTDTQYF. The CDR3 coding sequence is TGTGCCAGTTCGGATGCTAACACAGATACGCAGTATTTT. The variable domain in full, completed from reference TRBV19 and TRBJ2-3, reads DGGITQSPKYLFRKEGQNVTLSCEQNLNHDAMYWYRQDPGQGLRLIYYSQIVNDFQKGDIAEGYSVSREKKESFPLTVTSAQKNPTAFYLCASSDANTDTQYFGPGTRLTVL.